One TCR beta chain is described in this entry. The target antigen is unknown. This sample was taken from a study of cytotoxic CD8 clonotypes in ibrutinib-treated CLL. Whole-study context: Each sample contained, on average, about 250,000 productive templates and 94,000 or so productive rearrangements. Overall study findings and caveats: Sampling of sustained-remission and progressing patients occurred at differing times.

TCRdb keeps only in-frame clones here, not all; method: immunoSEQ multiplex PCR. The table lists tens of thousands of clones, 68% of them singletons. Germline V CDR1 and CDR2: SQVTM, ANQGSEA. This CDR3 has 12 residues. V lost 4 bases and J lost 6, with 10 bases in between. This TCR derives from a human donor with chronic lymphocytic leukemia. The source was PBMCs, collected after 24 months of ibrutinib treatment. The chain carries TRBV29-1 and TRBJ2-1; weak D call: TRBD1 (5 bases). CDR3 bases: TGCAGCGTTGGTCGACAGCCCAATGAGCAGTTCTTC. It is translated as CSVGRQPNEQFF.